This is a list of T cell receptor beta chains from one sample in a study of response to subunit inactivated influenza vaccine. Via MiXCR, TCRdb re-called the RT-PCR reads, giving one row per CDR3 protein. Altogether 600,000 to 700,000 distinct CDR3 sequences are present, approximately 14% being singletons, with the ten largest covering about 7.4%. The material sequenced was PBMCs from blood, taken less than 15 days before vaccination. The receptor set was obtained from a man in his fifties or sixties who received an inactivated influenza vaccine. The CDR3 runs from the conserved cysteine through the conserved F or W. D genes are given only for firm matches. Not all rows give a size; the values are once, few, many and, for expanded clones, a class.

TGTGCCAGCAGCTTAACCAGGGGAGTACCCGGGGAGCTGTTTTTT	CASSLTRGVPGELFF	.	TRBV7-9	TRBJ2-2	.
TGTGCCAGCAGCCAACTGTGGGACACCTCCTACGAGCAGTACTTC	CASSQLWDTSYEQYF	.	TRBV3-1	TRBJ2-7	.
TGTGCCAGCAGTGTTCCCGGGACAGGGTTTTACGAGCAGTACTTC	CASSVPGTGFYEQYF	TRBD1	TRBV25-1	TRBJ2-7	.
TGTGCCAGCAGTGAAGCGGGGAGCTCTGGAAACACCATATATTTT	CASSEAGSSGNTIYF	.	TRBV6-1	TRBJ1-3	few
TGCAGCGGTCAGGGGGTCGGGGGTGAGCAGTACTTC	CSGQGVGGEQYF	.	TRBV29-1	TRBJ2-7	.
TGCGCCAGCCGCGACACGGACAGATCTAACACTGAAGCTTTCTTT	CASRDTDRSNTEAFF	.	TRBV5-1	TRBJ1-1	few
TGTGCCAGCAGTTCTAGGACAGGTGGGGATTATGAGCAGTTCTTC	CASSSRTGGDYEQFF	TRBD1	TRBV12-3/TRBV12-4	TRBJ2-1	many
TGTGCCAGCAGTTGGGGCTCCCCTTTACCGAACACTGAAGCTTTCTTT	CASSWGSPLPNTEAFF	.	TRBV12-3/TRBV12-4	TRBJ1-1	many
TGTGCCAGCAGTCTTGGACTAGCGGGGCTCTGGGACAATGAGCAGTTCTTC	CASSLGLAGLWDNEQFF	TRBD2	TRBV12-3/TRBV12-4	TRBJ2-1	.
TGTGCCAGCAGTCCTGGGACTAGCGGGAGTTATGAGCAGTTCTTC	CASSPGTSGSYEQFF	TRBD2	TRBV12-3/TRBV12-4	TRBJ2-1	few
TGTGCCAGCAGCCAAGGCCGCTCGGGGGGCCGGAATTCACCCCTCCACTTT	CASSQGRSGGRNSPLHF	.	TRBV4-2	TRBJ1-6	few
TGTGCCAGCAGGGGCGGGGGAACTGGGTCTGGGCCCAACGTCCTGACTTTC	CASRGGGTGSGPNVLTF	TRBD2	TRBV6-9	TRBJ2-6	.
TGTGCCAGCAGTTTAGAGGGGATCGGCTATGGCTACACCTTC	CASSLEGIGYGYTF	.	TRBV27	TRBJ1-2	.
TGTGCCAGCAGCCCTGGCGGAGGTCCTGGGGCCAACGTCCTGACTTTC	CASSPGGGPGANVLTF	.	TRBV3-1	TRBJ2-6	.
TGTGCCAGCAGCTCCCGAGACGGAAATCAGCCCCAGCATTTT	CASSSRDGNQPQHF	.	TRBV7-9	TRBJ1-5	few
TGTGCCAGTGGGGATGACAGGGACTCCCTCTACAATGAGCAGTTCTTC	CASGDDRDSLYNEQFF	.	TRBV28	TRBJ2-1	many
TGTGCCATCAGCACCGCAAGGACAGGGCTCTCCTACGAGCAGTACTTC	CAISTARTGLSYEQYF	TRBD1	TRBV10-3	TRBJ2-7	few
TGTGCCATCAGTACGGGACAGGGGCGATCTGAAGCTTTCTTT	CAISTGQGRSEAFF	TRBD1	TRBV10-3	TRBJ1-1	.
TGTGCCAGCAGCTTCTTTCAGCGGGGGGGCGATGAGCAGTTCTTC	CASSFFQRGGDEQFF	TRBD2	TRBV11-2	TRBJ2-1	few
TGTGCCAGCAGCCAAGGCGGGAGAAACGGGGATACGCAGTATTTT	CASSQGGRNGDTQYF	TRBD2	TRBV14	TRBJ2-3	few
TGCAGTGCTAGCCAAGTCCAGAACACCTACGAGCAGTACTTC	CSASQVQNTYEQYF	.	TRBV20-1	TRBJ2-7	few
TGCGCCAGTTCCTACGTGAGGGGCGCAGAGACCCAGTACTTC	CASSYVRGAETQYF	.	TRBV4-1	TRBJ2-5	many
TGTGCCAGCAGCTTATATGACAGGGAGGAGACCACAGATACGCAGTATTTT	CASSLYDREETTDTQYF	.	TRBV7-8	TRBJ2-3	.
TGCGCCAGCAGCTTCCAGGGATACGAGCAGTACTTC	CASSFQGYEQYF	.	TRBV5-1	TRBJ2-7	many
TGTGCCAGCAGCCAAGTGGCATTCGAGAGGGGGACCGGGGAGCTGTTTTTT	CASSQVAFERGTGELFF	.	TRBV3-1	TRBJ2-2	.
TGTGCCAGCAGCGTCGGGACTAGCGGGGGCCAAGAGACCCAGTACTTC	CASSVGTSGGQETQYF	TRBD2	TRBV7-2	TRBJ2-5	.
TGCAGCGTCGCCGGGACTAGCGGGACAATGGGAGAGACCCAGTACTTC	CSVAGTSGTMGETQYF	TRBD2	TRBV29-1	TRBJ2-5	few
TGTGCCAGCAGTTTCCCGGGACAGACCTACGAGCAGTACTTC	CASSFPGQTYEQYF	TRBD1	TRBV28	TRBJ2-7	many
TGTGCCAGCACTCCTCCAACGACGGGTGCAACTAATGAAAAACTGTTTTTT	CASTPPTTGATNEKLFF	.	TRBV2	TRBJ1-4	once
TGTGCCTGGGAGTCGGAAAGCTCTGGGGCCAACGTCCTGACTTTC	CAWESESSGANVLTF	.	TRBV7-9	TRBJ2-6	few
TGTGCCAGCAGCTTAGCGGTTTACCCGGGACAGGGGGCTCGGGACGAGCAGTACTTC	CASSLAVYPGQGARDEQYF	TRBD1	TRBV7-2	TRBJ2-7	many
TGTGCCAGCAGACAAGAACGTTCACAGGGTGATGGGGCCAACGTCCTGACTTTC	CASRQERSQGDGANVLTF	.	TRBV6-2/TRBV6-3	TRBJ2-6	.
TGCGCCAGCAGCTTGGTTAGACAGGGGGCCGAGCAGTACTTC	CASSLVRQGAEQYF	TRBD1	TRBV5-1	TRBJ2-7	.
TGTGCCAGCAGTTTGGGACTAGCGGGAGGTCCTCTGCAGGGGCAGTTCTTC	CASSLGLAGGPLQGQFF	TRBD2	TRBV28	TRBJ2-1	few
TGTGCCAGCAGCCAAGGTAGCGGGGGCTTCACAGATACGCAGTATTTT	CASSQGSGGFTDTQYF	TRBD2	TRBV4-2	TRBJ2-3	few
TGTGCCAGCCCTCACGGAATCCGATACAATGAGCAGTTCTTC	CASPHGIRYNEQFF	.	TRBV27	TRBJ2-1	few
TGTGCCAGCAGTTCCCCAGACAGGGAGAGGTCCTACGAGCAGTACTTC	CASSSPDRERSYEQYF	TRBD1	TRBV6-2/TRBV6-3	TRBJ2-7	few
TGTGCCAGCAGCACGACTAGCGGGAGTAGGAATGAGCAGTTCTTC	CASSTTSGSRNEQFF	TRBD2	TRBV4-2	TRBJ2-1	.